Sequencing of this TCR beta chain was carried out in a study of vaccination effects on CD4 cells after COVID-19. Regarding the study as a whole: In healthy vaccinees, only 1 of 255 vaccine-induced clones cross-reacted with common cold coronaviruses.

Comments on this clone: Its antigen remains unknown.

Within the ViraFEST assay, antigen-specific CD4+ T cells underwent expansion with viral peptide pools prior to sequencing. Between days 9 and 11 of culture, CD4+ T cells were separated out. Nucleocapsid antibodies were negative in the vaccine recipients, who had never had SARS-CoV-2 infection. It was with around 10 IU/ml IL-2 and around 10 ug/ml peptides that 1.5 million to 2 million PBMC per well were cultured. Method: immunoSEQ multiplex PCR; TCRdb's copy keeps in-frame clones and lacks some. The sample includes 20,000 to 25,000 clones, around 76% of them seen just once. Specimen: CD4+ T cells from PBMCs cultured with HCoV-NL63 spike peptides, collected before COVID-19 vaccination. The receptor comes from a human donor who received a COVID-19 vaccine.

Here the CDR3 DNA reads TGTGCCAGTAGTCAGGCTAGCCCATACAATGAGCAGTTCTTC. It translates to CASSQASPYNEQFF. The chain employs TRBV19 and TRBJ2-1, with D tentatively TRBD2 (5 bases). Germline V gene sequence: CDR1 LNHDA, CDR2 SQIVND (reference sequence). V lost 5 bases, J lost 4 bases, and 12 bases lay in between. The CDR3 is made up of 14 amino acids.